The subject of this entry is one TCR beta chain. Antigen: not known. The data were taken from a study of T-cell reconstitution after alpha-beta-depleted transplantation in children. Study findings and constraints: From surviving recipient T cells and thymic progenitors came the high day-60 TCRbeta diversity observed in some patients. Reportedly, roughly two months post-transplant, alpha-beta T cells arose from several hundred expanded graft clones. At one year after transplant, newly produced T cells mostly accounted for T-cell counts and diversity.

Using unique molecular identifiers, the investigators prepared the TCRbeta library. In TCRdb, the PCR reads were re-called with MiXCR into one record per CDR3 protein. The sample yields about 640,000 distinct CDR3 sequences, about an eighth seen once. Germline V gene lookup returns CDR1 MNHNY and CDR2 SVGAGI (reference sequence). CDR3 length equals 13 residues. V was cut by 5 bases and J by 4 bases, with 9 bases left in between. This chain joins TRBV6-6 and TRBJ1-5; D ambiguous. Sample: PBMCs, mostly from graft donor cells, taken 360 days after TCRalphabeta/CD19-depleted stem cell transplant. The source of this sequence is a male patient younger than 18 who had a stem cell transplant for acute myeloid leukemia, so the T cells may come from the graft donor. The CDR3 nucleotides are TGTGCCAGCAGTACTAAGCGGAATCAGCCCCAGCATTTT. Amino acid sequence: CASSTKRNQPQHF.